These 17 T cell receptor beta chains came from one sample sequenced in a study of T-cell reconstitution after alpha-beta-depleted transplantation in children. Preparation of the TCRbeta library used unique molecular identifiers. TCRdb used MiXCR to reprocess the PCR reads, holding one entry per CDR3 protein. The sample lists approximately 490,000 distinct CDR3 sequences; roughly a tenth were seen once. The source was PBMCs, collected before TCRalphabeta/CD19-depleted stem cell transplant. These receptors were obtained from a child under 10 years old with inherited bone marrow failure, due to receive a stem cell transplant.

This clonotype has only a few counts. The chain links TRBV9 to TRBJ2-1, with D unclear. This CDR3 has 12 residues. Looked up from germline, CDR1 is SGDLS and CDR2 is YYNGEE. The germline V and J ends were trimmed by 0 bases and 8 bases, with 6 bases remaining between them. The CDR3: CASSVEGDEQFF. The CDR3 DNA follows: TGTGCCAGCAGCGTAGAGGGCGATGAGCAGTTCTTC. The full variable domain, completed using reference TRBV9 and TRBJ2-1, is DSGVTQTPKHLITATGQRVTLRCSPRSGDLSVYWYQQSLDQGLQFLIQYYNGEERAKGNILERFSAQQFPDLHSELNLSSLELGDSALYFCASSVEGDEQFFGPGTRLTVL.

This clonotype appeared many times. The chain uses TRBV19 and TRBJ1-5, with no clear D. The V gene's germline CDR1 is LNHDA and CDR2 SQIVND (reference sequence). With 3 bases removed from V and 4 bases from J, the gap between germline ends came to 10 bases. There are 14 residues in the CDR3. The chain's CDR3 is CASSILQLNQPQHF. The CDR3 DNA follows: TGTGCCAGTAGTATCTTACAGCTAAATCAGCCCCAGCATTTT.

This clonotype showed up many times. The rearrangement links TRBV7-8 to TRBJ2-1, with 10 bases aligning to TRBD2. V dropped 5 bases and J dropped 9; count of bases not matched to a gene: 16. The germline gives CDR1 SGHVS, CDR2 FQNEAQ. The CDR3 loop spans 17 amino acids. The CDR3 nucleotides read TGTGCCAGCAGCACCCAATCGGAGGTAGCGGGAGGTATTGAGCAGTTCTTC. Amino acids: CASSTQSEVAGGIEQFF.

This clonotype was observed many times. The rearrangement uses TRBV12-3 or TRBV12-4 and TRBJ1-1; 7 bases are a match to TRBD1. This CDR3 region has 15 residues. V dropped 3 bases and J dropped 5; count of bases not matched to a gene: 9. CDR3 nucleotides: TGTGCCAGCAGTTTTAGGAAGACAGGGCGTACTGAAGCTTTCTTT. It yields the protein CASSFRKTGRTEAFF.

As regards this clonotype: With a much larger clone just one base away, this may be a read error. The CDR3 carries no conserved terminal phenylalanine or tryptophan, so it likely arises from a read error. V and J are TRBV29-1 and TRBJ2-5; 7 positions agree with TRBD1. With 6 bases clipped from V and 9 bases from J, the junction kept 10 bases outside the gene matches. The germline V gene encodes CDR1 SQVTM and CDR2 ANQGSEA. The CDR3 length is 12 residues. CDR3 residues: CSVGDRERAQYS. In nucleotides, the CDR3 is TGCAGCGTGGGGGACAGAGAAAGGGCCCAGTACTCC.

This clonotype was seen at least ten times. The V call is TRBV4-3, the J call TRBJ2-1; unclear D gene. The CDR3 is made up of 14 amino acids. CDR1 and CDR2 (germline): LGHNA, YSLEER. Trimming stripped 1 base from V and 15 bases from J, with 19 bases between. CDR3 amino acids: CASSQVLFLGRSFF. The CDR3 region has the DNA TGCGCCAGCAGCCAAGTCCTGTTTCTAGGCAGATCGTTCTTC.

This clonotype came up a few times. A much larger clone sits a single nucleotide away, making a read error possible. The V call is TRBV6-5, the J call TRBJ2-1, with no clear D. Germline-derived CDR1 and CDR2 are MNHEY and SVGAGI. V was clipped by 2 bases and J by 4 bases, with 6 bases between them. This CDR3 contains 13 residues. CDR3 sequence reads: CASSYDQYNEQFF. For the CDR3, the DNA is TGTGCCAGCAGTTACGATCAGTACAATGAGCAGTTCTTC.

At least ten counts were recorded for this clonotype. The genes are TRBV5-1 and TRBJ2-7, with D unclear. Trimming removed 0 bases from V and 4 bases from J, with 11 bases in between. This CDR3 is 14 amino acids long. Germline-derived CDR1 and CDR2 are SGHRS and YFSETQ. CDR3: CASSLESNVYEQYF. The DNA of the CDR3 is TGCGCCAGCAGCTTGGAATCAAACGTTTACGAGCAGTACTTC.

This clonotype has ten or more counts. The CDR3, as DNA: TGTGCCAGCAGTTCCGGCTCTGGAAAAGAGACCCAGTACTTC. It translates to CASSSGSGKETQYF. This rearrangement joins TRBV12-3 or TRBV12-4 to TRBJ2-5, with D uncertain. The ends were cut back, 4 bases at V and 3 bases at J, with 12 bases in the middle. The CDR3 contains 14 residues.

This clonotype was counted only a few times. The J gene is TRBJ1-5, the V gene TRBV20-1; tentative D call: TRBD1 (5 bases). From germline, CDR1 is DFQATT and CDR2 SNEGSKA (reference sequence). The CDR3 is 13 amino acids. CDR3: CSSGGWQNQPQHF. In DNA, the CDR3 is TGCTCCTCGGGGGGGTGGCAAAATCAGCCCCAGCATTTT.

This clonotype has ten or more counts. V gene TRBV21-1 combines with J gene TRBJ2-7; the table's D call, TRBD1, was not checked against the DNA. TRBV21-1 constitutes a pseudogene. The CDR3 runs 17 residues. The CDR3 sequence is CASSKWPPGQKSYEQYF. The CDR3 DNA sequence: TGTGCCAGCAGCAAATGGCCCCCGGGACAGAAATCCTACGAGCAGTACTTC.

This clonotype has at least ten counts. The chain is built from TRBV6-2 or TRBV6-3 and TRBJ2-4; possibly TRBD2 for D (7 bases). V shed 6 bases and J shed 9 bases, with 9 bases lying between them. The CDR3 is made up of 11 amino acids. From germline, CDR1 is MNHEY and CDR2 SVGEGT. The CDR3 bases are TGTGCCAGCAGCGGGGGGCCCATTCAGTACTTC. This translates into CASSGGPIQYF.

This clonotype appeared many times. The rearrangement uses TRBV7-8 and TRBJ1-3; possibly TRBD1 for D (5 bases). Germline loops: CDR1 SGHVS, CDR2 FQNEAQ. This CDR3 region has 15 residues. Trimming cost V 5 bases and J 0 bases, with 11 bases left between them. CDR3 loop: CASSPQGYSGNTIYF. Here the CDR3 DNA reads TGTGCCAGCAGCCCTCAGGGTTACTCTGGAAACACCATATATTTT.

This clonotype has a count of ten or more. The chain employs TRBV27 and TRBJ1-2, with TRBD1 as a possible D gene (5 bases). The CDR3 loop spans 15 amino acids. With 0 bases removed from V and 4 bases from J, the gap between germline ends came to 12 bases. Germline CDR1 is MNHEY and CDR2 is SMNVEV (reference sequence). The CDR3 region is CASSLSGRVGYGYTF. The CDR3, as DNA: TGTGCCAGCAGTTTATCGGGCAGGGTTGGCTATGGCTACACCTTC.

This clonotype has at least ten counts. This sequence joins TRBV20-1 and TRBJ1-1; D uncertain. Per the germline V gene, CDR1 is DFQATT and CDR2 is SNEGSKA (reference sequence). The CDR3 is 14 residues long. V gave up 5 bases and J gave up 3 bases, with 16 bases separating them. The CDR3 sequence: CSAPTWTPYTEAFF. DNA of the CDR3: TGCAGTGCTCCTACGTGGACCCCCTACACTGAAGCTTTCTTT.

The V call is TRBV6-1, the J call TRBJ2-1; no clear D. This CDR3 has 14 amino acids. Trimming shortened V by 0 bases and J by 8 bases, and 11 bases separated the two germline ends. CDR1 and CDR2 from the germline V gene are MNHNS and SASEGT. The chain's CDR3 is CASSEALKGYEQFF. The CDR3 nucleotides are TGTGCCAGCAGTGAAGCGCTGAAGGGCTATGAGCAGTTCTTC.

This clonotype was seen many times. The rearrangement joins TRBV27 to TRBJ2-1; 7 bases are a match to TRBD1. The ends lost 1 base at V and 4 bases at J; junction bases unmatched: 4. Per germline, CDR1 MNHEY and CDR2 SMNVEV (reference sequence). The CDR3 runs 15 residues. Here the CDR3 reads CASSLLGRGYNEQFF. In DNA, the CDR3 is TGTGCCAGCAGTTTATTGGGCAGGGGGTACAATGAGCAGTTCTTC.